Reported below is one T cell receptor (beta chain). The data were obtained in a study of blood T cell repertoires in COVID-19. Study-level background: The United States, Italy and Spain were the sources of the acute and convalescent COVID-19 samples.

Per the original data handling: Amplification of reference gene primers provided the estimated nucleated cell counts. Assay used: immunoSEQ multiplex PCR; TCRdb lists only in-frame clones, some missing. Clone size and the V and J calls come from that table; the DNA yielded D and trimming. Of about 160,000 clones detected, 60% to 80% appear once; the ten largest clones hold 2.8%. Sequencing used peripheral blood. This TCR was sampled from a man between 65 and 85 years old with acute or convalescent COVID-19.

DNA for the CDR3: TGTGCCAGCAGCGTAGATGTTAGCGGGGGCCTCCAAGAGACCCAGTACTTC. It specifies CASSVDVSGGLQETQYF. The J gene is TRBJ2-5, the V gene TRBV9, with TRBD2 matching over 9 bases. Germline V CDR1 and CDR2: SGDLS, YYNGEE. This CDR3 spans 17 amino acids. Trimming cost V 0 bases and J 1 base; bases outside gene matches: 7.